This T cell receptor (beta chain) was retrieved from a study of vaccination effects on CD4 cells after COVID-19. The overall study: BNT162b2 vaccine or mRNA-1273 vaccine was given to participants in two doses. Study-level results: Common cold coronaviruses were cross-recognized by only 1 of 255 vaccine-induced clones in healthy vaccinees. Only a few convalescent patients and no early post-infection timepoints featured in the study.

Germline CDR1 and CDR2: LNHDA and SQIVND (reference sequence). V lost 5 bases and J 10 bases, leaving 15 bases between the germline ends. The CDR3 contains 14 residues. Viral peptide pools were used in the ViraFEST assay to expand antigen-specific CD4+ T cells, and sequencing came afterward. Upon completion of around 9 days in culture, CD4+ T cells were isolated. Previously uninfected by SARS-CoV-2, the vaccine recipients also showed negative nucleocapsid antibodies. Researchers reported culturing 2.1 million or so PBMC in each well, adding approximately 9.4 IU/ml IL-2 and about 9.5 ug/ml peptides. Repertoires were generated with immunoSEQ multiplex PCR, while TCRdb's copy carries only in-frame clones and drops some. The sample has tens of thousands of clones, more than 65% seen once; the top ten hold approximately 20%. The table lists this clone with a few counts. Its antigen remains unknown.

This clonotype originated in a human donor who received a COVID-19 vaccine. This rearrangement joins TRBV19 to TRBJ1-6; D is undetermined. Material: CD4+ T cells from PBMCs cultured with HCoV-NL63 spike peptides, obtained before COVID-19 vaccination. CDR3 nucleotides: TGTGCCAGTAGTGTGACACCGAAGAGATCACCCCTCCACTTT. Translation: CASSVTPKRSPLHF. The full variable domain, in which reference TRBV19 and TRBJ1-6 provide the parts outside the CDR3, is DGGITQSPKYLFRKEGQNVTLSCEQNLNHDAMYWYRQDPGQGLRLIYYSQIVNDFQKGDIAEGYSVSREKKESFPLTVTSAQKNPTAFYLCASSVTPKRSPLHFGNGTRLTVT.